This T cell receptor (beta chain) appears in the sequencing data of a study of immune evolution from preneoplasia to lung adenocarcinoma. Study-wide results and caveats: From normal lung to invasive adenocarcinoma, top clone frequencies appeared to decrease. Later-stage lesions appeared to have more T cells, more diversity, less clonality.

About this clone itself: No antigen is known for it.

Repertoires were generated with immunoSEQ multiplex PCR, while TCRdb's copy carries only in-frame clones and drops some. The sample gives about 10,000 clones, roughly three quarters of which show up once; 25% to 30% is in the top ten. Each case's diagnosis was confirmed by two pathologists on H&E. This CDR3 is 13 amino acids long. Germline V lookup: CDR1 LNHDA, CDR2 SQIVND (reference sequence). With 4 bases removed from V and 8 bases from J, the gap between germline ends came to 11 bases. Specimen: FFPE normal lung tissue adjacent to the tumor. This TCR was sampled from a person between 60 and 69 years old with lung adenocarcinoma. Some clones in this sample may be carry-over from other donors' samples. This sequence joins TRBV19 and TRBJ1-4; D not certain. CDR3 sequence (DNA): TGTGCCAGTAGTACGGACCACTCCGAAAAACTGTTTTTT. Protein product: CASSTDHSEKLFF.